Listed below are T cell receptor beta chains from one sample, sequenced in a study of Ad26.COV2.S vaccination and SARS-CoV-2 variants. Generated by immunoSEQ multiplex PCR, the TCRdb table keeps only in-frame clones and is missing some. The table has about 460,000 clones, 80% to 90% seen once. The sample consisted of peripheral blood, taken in a trial of Ad26.COV2.S vaccine versus placebo. The receptors here all came from a person aged 18-60 years who received the Ad26.COV2.S COVID-19 vaccine or a placebo. The CDR3 runs from the conserved cysteine through the conserved F or W. The D gene is left open where the match is weak. Part of the rows lack a size; the others show once, few, many or a class for expanded clones.

j_call	d_call	cdr3_length	clone_size	v_call	cdr3_aa	cdr3_nt
TRBJ1-1	.	14	.	TRBV10-3	CATTPGALRTEAFF	TGTGCCACTACGCCAGGGGCTTTACGCACTGAAGCTTTCTTT
TRBJ2-3	TRBD2	20	once	TRBV4-1	CASSQDPGTSGGAREDTQYF	TGCGCCAGCAGCCAAGATCCCGGGACTAGCGGGGGGGCTCGTGAAGATACGCAGTATTTT
TRBJ2-7	.	14	.	TRBV6-6	CATGQVGGTYEQYF	TGTGCCACCGGTCAGGTGGGGGGTACCTACGAGCAGTACTTC
TRBJ2-7	.	13	once	TRBV6-2/TRBV6-3	CASSYSRANEQYF	TGTGCCAGCAGTTACTCACGGGCAAACGAGCAGTACTTC
TRBJ1-2	.	15	.	TRBV3-1/TRBV3-2	CASSQGPVNFYGYTF	TGTGCCAGCAGCCAGGGGCCAGTCAACTTCTATGGCTACACCTTC
TRBJ2-5	.	14	.	TRBV7-2	CASSFREGGETQYF	TGTGCCAGCAGCTTTAGGGAGGGGGGAGAGACCCAGTACTTC
TRBJ2-5	TRBD1	13	once	TRBV20-1	CSAGGTGVETQYF	TGCAGTGCTGGTGGGACAGGTGTGGAGACCCAGTACTTC
TRBJ1-1	TRBD1	13	.	TRBV28	CASRYRGGTEAFF	TGTGCCAGCAGATACAGGGGTGGCACTGAAGCTTTCTTT
TRBJ2-1	TRBD2	18	.	TRBV6-2/TRBV6-3	CASSYGLAGASLRNEQFF	TGTGCCAGCAGTTACGGTCTAGCGGGAGCCTCCCTTCGGAATGAGCAGTTCTTC
TRBJ1-2	TRBD1	15	.	TRBV9	CASSVEQGGGRGYTF	TGTGCCAGCAGCGTAGAGCAGGGGGGCGGCCGGGGCTACACCTTC
TRBJ1-6	TRBD1	16	.	TRBV3-1/TRBV3-2	CASSPLGRTGGSPLHF	TGTGCCAGCAGCCCCCTCGGGCGGACAGGGGGCTCACCCCTCCACTTT
TRBJ1-1	.	12	.	TRBV30	CAGGRTNTEAFF	TGTGCCGGAGGACGGACGAACACTGAAGCTTTCTTT
TRBJ1-1	.	13	few	TRBV19	CASSRQENTEAFF	TGTGCCAGTAGTAGACAGGAGAACACTGAAGCTTTCTTT
TRBJ2-1	.	15	.	TRBV6-4	CASSLQGGPNNEQFF	TGTGCCAGCAGTCTACAGGGGGGGCCCAACAATGAGCAGTTCTTC
TRBJ2-7	.	14	few	TRBV5-8	CASSAWGPPYEQYF	TGTGCCAGCAGTGCTTGGGGGCCCCCCTACGAGCAGTACTTC
TRBJ2-5	TRBD2	15	.	TRBV6-2/TRBV6-3	CASSLTSGGYGSQYF	TGTGCCAGCAGTTTAACTAGCGGGGGCTATGGGTCCCAGTACTTC
TRBJ2-1	TRBD1	13	.	TRBV7-3	CASSPTGGYEQFF	TGTGCCAGCAGCCCGACAGGGGGCTATGAGCAGTTCTTC
TRBJ1-4	.	16	.	TRBV30	CAWSGGFRGTNEKLFF	TGTGCCTGGAGTGGAGGGTTCCGGGGAACTAATGAAAAACTGTTTTTT
TRBJ1-5	.	14	.	TRBV11-2	CASSLTQGQQPQHF	TGTGCCAGCAGCCTAACCCAGGGGCAGCAGCCCCAGCATTTT
TRBJ2-1	.	16	.	TRBV30	CAWSVLRDSTYNEQFF	TGTGCCTGGAGTGTACTGAGGGATTCGACTTACAATGAGCAGTTCTTC
TRBJ2-7	.	11	.	TRBV30	CAWSGAYEQYF	TGTGCCTGGAGTGGTGCTTACGAGCAGTACTTC
TRBJ1-1	.	13	once	TRBV19	CASSIAGGQEAFF	TGTGCCAGTAGTATAGCTGGGGGACAAGAAGCTTTCTTT
TRBJ1-2	.	11	.	TRBV12-3/TRBV12-4	CASSLMYGYTF	TGTGCCAGCAGTTTGATGTATGGCTACACCTTC
TRBJ2-3	.	16	once	TRBV24-1	CATSDLGGGQTDTQYF	TGTGCCACCAGTGATTTGGGCGGGGGCCAGACAGATACGCAGTATTTT
TRBJ1-1	TRBD1	15	.	TRBV27	CASSRRQGLNTEAFF	TGTGCCAGCAGCCGGAGACAGGGACTGAACACTGAAGCTTTCTTT
TRBJ2-2	.	13	.	TRBV12-5	CASGLANTGELFF	TGTGCTAGTGGTTTGGCCAACACCGGGGAGCTGTTTTTT
TRBJ1-5	.	14	.	TRBV19	CASTGGHSNQPQHF	TGTGCCAGTACCGGAGGGCATAGCAATCAGCCCCAGCATTTT
TRBJ1-4	.	16	many	TRBV3-1/TRBV3-2	CASSQEPRGANEKLFF	TGTGCCAGCAGCCAAGAGCCCAGGGGAGCTAATGAAAAACTGTTTTTT
TRBJ2-5	TRBD2	17	once	TRBV4-2	CASSQDSSGRYQETQYF	TGTGCCAGCAGCCAAGATAGTAGCGGGAGGTACCAAGAGACCCAGTACTTC
TRBJ1-1	.	13	.	TRBV10-1	CASSATGVPEAFF	TGCGCCAGCAGTGCCACGGGGGTTCCTGAAGCTTTCTTT
TRBJ2-5	.	12	.	TRBV2	CASNQRQETQYF	TGTGCCAGCAATCAGCGTCAAGAGACCCAGTACTTC
TRBJ1-1	.	12	.	TRBV24-1	CATRSTGTEAFF	TGTGCCACCAGAAGTACGGGAACTGAAGCTTTCTTT
TRBJ2-7	TRBD2	14	.	TRBV2	CASRAGPQRGEQYF	TGTGCCAGCAGGGCGGGGCCTCAGCGGGGCGAGCAGTACTTC
TRBJ1-2	.	12	.	TRBV15	CATSRSGYGYTF	TGTGCCACCAGCCGCAGCGGGTATGGCTACACCTTC
TRBJ2-1	.	16	.	TRBV24-1	CATSDFLASSYNEQFF	TGTGCCACCAGTGATTTCCTAGCCAGCTCCTACAATGAGCAGTTCTTC
TRBJ2-5	TRBD2	14	.	TRBV30	CAWVDLAGGETQYF	TGTGCCTGGGTCGATCTAGCGGGAGGAGAGACCCAGTACTTC
TRBJ2-1	.	13	.	TRBV9	CASSVTFGNEQFF	TGTGCCAGCAGCGTAACCTTTGGAAACGAGCAGTTCTTC
TRBJ2-5	TRBD2	17	.	TRBV29-1	CSVDGTSGGDDVETQYF	TGCAGCGTTGATGGGACTAGCGGGGGCGACGATGTGGAGACCCAGTACTTC
TRBJ1-2	.	13	.	TRBV20-1	CSASSQGNYGYTF	TGCAGTGCTAGTTCTCAGGGTAACTATGGCTACACCTTC
TRBJ2-7	TRBD2	16	.	TRBV19	CASSLYGTSGMYEQYF	TGTGCCAGTAGCCTCTACGGGACTAGCGGGATGTACGAGCAGTACTTC
TRBJ2-7	.	14	few	TRBV4-1	CASSQDRVRHEQYF	TGCGCCAGCAGCCAAGATCGGGTAAGACACGAGCAGTACTTC
TRBJ1-2	TRBD1	14	.	TRBV18	CASSPKGTGEGYTF	TGTGCCAGCTCACCGAAAGGGACAGGGGAAGGCTACACCTTC